This T cell receptor (beta chain) was recorded in a study of blood T cell repertoires in COVID-19. About the study: From the United States, Italy and Spain came samples of acute and convalescent COVID-19. PBMCs, B-cell-depleted T cells, or T cells provided the cDNA or gDNA that made up the material.

Authors' analysis steps: Reference gene primers were amplified, and this amplification served to estimate nucleated cell counts. Only in-frame clones appear in the TCRdb table, and some are missing; sequencing was by immunoSEQ multiplex PCR. That table gives V, J and clone size, and the DNA gave D and trimming. Of approximately 140,000 clones listed, around 86% are singletons. The length of the CDR3 is 20 residues. The chain is built from TRBV1 and TRBJ2-7; the table assigns TRBD2, which was not confirmed against the DNA. TRBV1 has pseudogene status. The origin of this receptor is a human donor in a cohort sampled during active COVID-19. The specimen sequenced was peripheral blood. CDR3 DNA: TGCACCAGCAGCCAGGGATCCCCCGGGACTAGCGGGAGGAGGGGCCTCGAGCAGTACTTC. Translation: CTSSQGSPGTSGRRGLEQYF.